The present T cell receptor beta chain was sequenced within a study of cytomegalovirus exposure and HLA in healthy donors. The CDR3 is made up of 16 amino acids. The germline V gene has CDR1 SEHNR and CDR2 FQNEAQ (reference sequence). This clone has only one observation. Its matching antigen is unknown. One end of the junction does not line up with germline, which may come from a read error. The PCR made use of 60 Vbeta and 13 Jbeta primers. Some clones are missing from TCRdb's copy, which holds only in-frame ones; the method was immunoSEQ multiplex PCR. The data contain over 110,000 clones, roughly three quarters of them singletons. Study-level findings and limits: A few CMV-associated chains proved CMV antigen-specific in vitro. The HLA-A and HLA-B alleles of most subjects were reportedly predicted accurately from TCR beta sequences.

Material for sequencing was PBMCs. The chain has TRBV7-9 and TRBJ2-7; 10 bases align to TRBD1. The origin of this receptor is a man between 18 and 35 years old in good health and CMV-seronegative. The DNA of the CDR3 is TGTTCCAGCAGCCCTAGGGACAGGGGAAAGAACTACGAGCAGTACTTC. Its protein product is CSSSPRDRGKNYEQYF.